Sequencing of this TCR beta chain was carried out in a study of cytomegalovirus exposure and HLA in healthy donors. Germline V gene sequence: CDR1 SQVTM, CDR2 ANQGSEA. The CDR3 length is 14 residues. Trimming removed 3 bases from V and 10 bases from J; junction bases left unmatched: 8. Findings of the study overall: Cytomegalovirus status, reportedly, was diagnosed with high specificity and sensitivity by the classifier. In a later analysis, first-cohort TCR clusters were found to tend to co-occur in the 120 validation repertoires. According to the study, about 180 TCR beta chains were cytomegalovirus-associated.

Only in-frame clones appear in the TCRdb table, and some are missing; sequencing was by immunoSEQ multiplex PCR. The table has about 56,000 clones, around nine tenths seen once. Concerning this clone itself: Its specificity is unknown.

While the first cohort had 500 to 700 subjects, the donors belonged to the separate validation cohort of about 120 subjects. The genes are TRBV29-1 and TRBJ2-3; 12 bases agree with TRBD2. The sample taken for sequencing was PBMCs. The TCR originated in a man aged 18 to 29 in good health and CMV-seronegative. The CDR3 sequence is CSVEKLAGGGAQYF. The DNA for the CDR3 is TGCAGCGTTGAGAAACTAGCGGGAGGAGGTGCGCAGTATTTT.